This T cell receptor (beta chain) originates from a study of OX40 agonist ivuxolimab in advanced cancers. About the study as a whole: The costimulatory receptor OX40 (CD134) was targeted by ivuxolimab, a fully human IgG2 agonistic monoclonal antibody. Intravenous ivuxolimab was administered to patients every 2 weeks at six dose levels: 0.01, 0.1, 0.3, 1.5, 3 and 10 mg/kg. Of the roughly 51 dose-escalation patients, hepatocellular carcinoma was present in approximately 20, melanoma in some 15, renal cell carcinoma in 9 and head and neck cancer in 9. The dose-escalation cohort was almost 85% male with a mean age of about 60 years, ranging from roughly 20 to 80. Patients were allowed to have had prior anti-PD-1, anti-PD-L1 or anti-CTLA-4 therapy, and approximately 37% of the dose-escalation patients had been treated with checkpoint inhibitors. Partial responses occurred in three dose-escalation patients, of whom one had hepatocellular carcinoma and two had cutaneous melanoma. The purpose of peripheral TCRbeta sequencing was to test whether ivuxolimab changed TCR sequence diversity and led to clonal T-cell expansion. The paper covers the monotherapy dose-escalation part of the phase I ivuxolimab trial, which included N ≈ 52 patients.

For sequencing of the TCRbeta CDR3 region, genomic DNA was extracted from the sorted cells. TCRbeta CDR3 regions were sequenced using the immunoSEQ Assay. TCRdb mirrors the immuneACCESS table, restricted to in-frame sequences. Some clones are absent from its copies; in checked studies, under half trace to an unresolved V gene, and the reason for the others is unknown. Here the sample has some 30,000 clones; 74% occur a single time. In total, the top ten clones hold 9.5% to 15% of the sample. Patients with autoimmune disease history or receiving systemic immunosuppression were excluded from the trial. Peripheral blood for TCR sequencing was collected from all dose cohorts at baseline, on cycle 4 day 1, and on cycle 7 day 1. Samples came from an open-label, multicenter, first-in-human phase I dose-escalation trial of ivuxolimab. Adults with locally advanced or metastatic head and neck squamous cell, hepatocellular, melanoma or renal cell carcinoma were enrolled in the trial. Before TCR sequencing, CD4+ T cells and CD8+ T cells from peripheral blood were sorted into separate populations.

V is pared back by 2 bases and J by 3 bases, with 17 bases lying between the germline termini. The CDR3 holds 18 amino acids from the cysteine to the phenylalanine. Kept here is only the CDR3 DNA, which spans 54 bases and is read in frame from base 1. CDR1 KGHSH and CDR2 LQKENI are derived from the germline V gene. On this clone: There is no known antigen for this receptor. No per-base quality is available; no much larger clone lies one base away.

Here is what the overall study found, with its caveats: The antigen specificity of the peripheral T cells that underwent clonal expansion was not determined. At doses of 0.1 to 3.0 mg/kg, clonal expansion of both CD4+ and CD8+ blood T cells was observed from baseline to week 6. In the 0.1-3.0 mg/kg groups, partial responders had among the lowest normalized peripheral clonal expansion, particularly in CD8+ T cells. After ivuxolimab, CD8+ T cells had more expanded clones than CD4+ T cells on average. Low levels of normalized T-cell clonal expansion were also seen in some patients who did not respond.

Recombination linked TRBV18 to TRBJ2-6; possibly the D gene is TRBD2, per 5 matching bases. The sequence derives from an adult with an advanced solid tumor such as melanoma, head and neck, liver or kidney cancer. Sample: CD4+ or CD8+ T cells sorted from blood, taken in a trial of the OX40 agonist ivuxolimab. The CDR3: CASSPGMGRGDGANVLTF. The DNA sequence follows: TGTGCCAGCTCACCAGGGATGGGCCGGGGTGATGGGGCCAACGTCCTGACTTTC.